This TCR beta chain was sequenced for a study of shared clonotypes between healthy human individuals. There are 13 residues in the CDR3. Germline lookup yields CDR1 SNHLY and CDR2 FYNNEI. Trimming removed 2 bases from V and 5 bases from J, with 7 bases in between. For this clone: As yet, its antigen is unknown.

CD45RO-negative, CCR7-positively selected cells formed the naive CD8 fraction, excluding terminally differentiated effector memory CD45RA+ cells. The table came from immunoSEQ multiplex PCR; TCRdb's copy has only in-frame clones and leaves some out. Counted here are hundreds of thousands of clones, approximately 96% occurring once; the ten biggest clones make up 0.11%. Study-wide points: Researchers sampled only blood; tissue repertoires likely differ.

The sample taken for sequencing was naive CD8+ T cells sorted from blood. The chain carries TRBV2 and TRBJ1-5, with no clear D. The TCR originated in a young woman in good health. CDR3 sequence reads: CASSEWGHQPQHF. Here the CDR3 DNA reads TGTGCCAGCAGTGAATGGGGTCATCAGCCCCAGCATTTT.